This T cell receptor (beta chain) was observed in a study of T cells after yellow fever vaccination. Study-wide context: Where fractions had low cell numbers, libraries were prepared from them with the SMART-Seq v4 Ultra Low Input RNA kit.

Making TCR cDNA involved 5'RACE template switching, which added UMIs and a universal primer site. Using its own MiXCR run on the 5' RACE reads, TCRdb lists one record per CDR3 protein. The sample carries approximately 600,000 distinct CDR3 sequences, 9% to 15% recorded once. General study points: CD4 and CD8 compartments shared a small share of clonotypes. Contaminating bulk clonotypes could be abundant in FACS-sorted repertoires.

The sample holds a few counts of this clonotype. What it binds is unknown. Trimming shortened V by 3 bases and J by 5 bases, and 10 bases separated the two germline ends. The germline gives CDR1 LGHDT, CDR2 YNNKEL (reference sequence). The length of the CDR3 is 13 residues. The sequence was collected from a young man who received the YFV17D yellow fever vaccine. Here the sequenced sample was PBMCs, taken on the day of the yellow fever booster vaccination. This chain links TRBV3-1 with TRBJ1-2; tentatively, D is TRBD1 (5 bases). The CDR3 is CASSHGTAYGYTF. CDR3 nucleotide sequence: TGTGCCAGCAGCCACGGGACGGCTTATGGCTACACCTTC.